These T cell receptor beta chains were read from a single sample in a study of blood T cells in healthy people across ages. Via MiXCR, TCRdb re-called the 5' RACE reads, giving one row per CDR3 protein. The table lists some 640,000 distinct CDR3 sequences, about 28% of them singletons. Sequencing was performed on blood. Every receptor here comes from a woman aged 80 or older in good health. The CDR3 runs from the conserved cysteine through the conserved F or W. Each record gives: clone size, J gene, D gene, CDR3 length, V gene, CDR3 protein, CDR3 DNA. D genes are given only for firm matches. Expanded clones are given a class, and other clones once, few, many or no size at all.

>once|TRBJ2-7|TRBD1|13|TRBV20-1
CSAPRQGGYEQYF
TGCAGTGCACCTCGACAGGGGGGCTACGAGCAGTACTTC
>many|TRBJ2-7|NA|15|TRBV2
CASSEAGLFGIKQYF
TGTGCCAGCAGTGAAGCGGGGCTCTTCGGTATCAAGCAGTACTTC
>NA|TRBJ2-3|NA|15|TRBV20-1
CSAIPAAKSTDTQYF
TGCAGTGCTATTCCGGCAGCAAAGAGCACAGATACGCAGTATTTT
>few|TRBJ1-5|NA|11|TRBV6-5
CATSAHQPQHF
TGTGCCACCTCAGCGCATCAGCCCCAGCATTTT
>NA|TRBJ2-1|TRBD2|16|TRBV5-6
CASSAQLAGGPHEQFF
TGTGCCAGCAGCGCACAACTAGCGGGAGGGCCCCATGAGCAGTTCTTC
>many|TRBJ2-7|NA|14|TRBV4-2
CASSPTYPPYEQYF
TGTGCCAGCAGCCCGACATACCCTCCCTACGAGCAGTACTTC
>many|TRBJ2-5|TRBD2|16|TRBV5-6
CASSSSGLAGMETQYF
TGTGCCAGCAGCTCATCGGGACTAGCGGGGATGGAGACCCAGTACTTC
>NA|TRBJ2-7|NA|14|TRBV5-1
CASSLEAAIYEQYF
TGCGCCAGCAGCTTGGAAGCAGCCATCTACGAGCAGTACTTC
>NA|TRBJ2-7|NA|15|TRBV7-2
CASSLFGEQGYEQYF
TGTGCCAGCAGCTTATTCGGGGAGCAAGGGTACGAGCAGTACTTC
>few|TRBJ1-5|NA|15|TRBV28
CASSLTRGSNRPQHF
TGTGCCAGCAGTTTAACGCGGGGTAGCAATCGGCCCCAGCATTTT
>NA|TRBJ2-2|NA|17|TRBV7-3
CASSLRATQLGSGELFF
TGTGCCAGCAGCTTAAGGGCCACCCAATTGGGATCCGGGGAGCTGTTTTTT
>NA|TRBJ1-3|NA|13|TRBV2
CANSPRTESTIYF
TGTGCCAACAGCCCCAGGACGGAAAGCACCATATATTTT